The TCR beta chain described here comes from a study of OX40 agonist ivuxolimab in advanced cancers. As for the study more broadly: The costimulatory receptor OX40 (CD134) was targeted by ivuxolimab, a fully human IgG2 agonistic monoclonal antibody. The purpose of peripheral TCRbeta sequencing was to test whether ivuxolimab changed TCR sequence diversity and led to clonal T-cell expansion. Partial responses were achieved by three dose-escalation patients, of whom one had hepatocellular carcinoma and two had cutaneous melanoma. Of the roughly 52 dose-escalation patients, hepatocellular carcinoma was present in about 20, melanoma in roughly 15, renal cell carcinoma in 9 and head and neck cancer in 9. The dose-escalation cohort was 82.7% male with a mean age of about 60 years, ranging from roughly 23 to 85. Patients were allowed to have had prior anti-PD-1, anti-PD-L1 or anti-CTLA-4 therapy, and approximately 41% of the dose-escalation patients had previously received checkpoint inhibitors. The paper reports the monotherapy dose-escalation portion (N of about 54 patients) of the phase I ivuxolimab trial. Intravenous ivuxolimab was administered to patients every 2 weeks at six dose levels: 0.01, 0.1, 0.3, 1.5, 3 and 10 mg/kg.

The trial excluded patients who had a history of autoimmune disease or who were on systemic immunosuppression. Peripheral blood for TCR sequencing was drawn from every dose cohort at baseline, at cycle 4 day 1 and at cycle 7 day 1. Samples came from an open-label, multicenter, first-in-human phase I dose-escalation trial of ivuxolimab. Adults with locally advanced or metastatic melanoma, renal cell carcinoma, hepatocellular carcinoma or head and neck squamous cell carcinoma were enrolled in the trial. Before TCR sequencing, CD4+ and CD8+ T cells were separately sorted from peripheral blood. To sequence the TCRbeta CDR3 region, genomic DNA was isolated from the sorted cells. The immunoSEQ Assay was used for sequencing of TCRbeta CDR3 regions. In TCRdb, the immuneACCESS table is reduced to in-frame sequences with V and J assigned. These tables do not hold every clone; where another copy was compared, an unresolved V gene accounts for under half, and the others remain unexplained. For this sample the table gives more than 65,000 clones, of which 90% were detected only once. The biggest ten clones account for roughly a tenth of the sample.

Measured from the cysteine to the phenylalanine, the CDR3 is 14 residues long. CDR3 DNA only is kept here, 42 bases in frame from base 1. Trimming removed 7 bases from V and 5 bases from J, leaving 18 bases between the germline ends. CDR1 MNHNY and CDR2 SVGAGI are derived from the germline V gene (reference sequence). Concerning this clone itself: Its antigen target is currently unknown. It has no much larger one-base neighbor in the sample; base qualities were not kept.

General conclusions and limits of the study: After ivuxolimab, expanded clones were on average more numerous among CD8+ T cells than among CD4+ T cells. The antigen specificity of the clonally expanded peripheral T cells was not determined. In the 0.1-3.0 mg/kg groups, partial responders were among the patients with the lowest normalized peripheral clonal expansion, particularly in CD8+ T cells. Low levels of normalized T-cell clonal expansion were also seen in some nonresponding patients. Clonal expansion of both CD4+ and CD8+ blood T cells was observed from baseline to week 6 at doses 0.1 to 3.0 mg/kg.

The sample here was CD4+ or CD8+ T cells sorted from blood, taken in a trial of the OX40 agonist ivuxolimab. The receptor comes from an adult with an advanced solid tumor such as melanoma, head and neck, liver or kidney cancer. This chain joins TRBV6-6 to TRBJ2-7; the D gene cannot be resolved reliably. The DNA sequence is given as TGTGCCAGCACCCGGGTAGGTTCTGAAGACGAGCAGTACTTC. This sequence encodes CASTRVGSEDEQYF.